The clone carrying this T cell receptor beta chain turned up a few times. The data derive from a study of T cells in Graves' hyperthyroidism and ophthalmopathy. The TCR beta CDR3 regions underwent amplification using RNA transcripts as the source. The TCR CDR3 first-round RT-PCR relied on the HTBI primer set. From the multiplex PCR reads, TCRdb called clonotypes with MiXCR, one entry per CDR3 protein. The data contain 250,000 to 400,000 distinct CDR3 sequences, roughly an eighth of them singletons. CDR3 length: 16 amino acids. Trimming took off 5 bases at V and 2 bases at J, with 20 bases between the two ends. Germline CDR1 and CDR2: DFQATT and SNEGSKA (reference sequence).

This TCR derives from a woman aged 40 to 50 with Graves' ophthalmopathy. The sequenced sample was blood. The genes are TRBV20-1 and TRBJ2-3; a weak D match, TRBD2 (5 bases). The CDR3 here is CSALGNLGSVTDTQYF. CDR3 nucleotides: TGCAGTGCTCTCGGTAATTTGGGGAGCGTCACAGATACGCAGTATTTT.